This T cell receptor (beta chain) was sequenced during a study of OX40 agonist ivuxolimab in advanced cancers. CDR1 SGHRS and CDR2 YFSETQ come from the germline V gene. The CDR3 is made up of 11 amino acids. V lost 6 bases, J lost 8 bases, and 11 bases lay in between. Profiling relied on immunoSEQ multiplex PCR, and the TCRdb table lists in-frame clones only, not all of them. The data contain about 96,000 clones, about 84% of them singletons. The rearrangement uses TRBV5-1 and TRBJ1-1, with a possible D match to TRBD1 (6 bases). The input for sequencing was CD4+ or CD8+ T cells sorted from blood, taken in a trial of the OX40 agonist ivuxolimab. The sequence was obtained from an adult with an advanced solid tumor such as melanoma, head and neck, liver or kidney cancer. CDR3 loop: CASIQGREAFF. The CDR3 region has the DNA TGCGCCAGCATCCAGGGGCGGGAAGCTTTCTTT.